The present T cell receptor (beta chain) was sequenced within a study of shared clonotypes between healthy human individuals. Donors included only healthy HIV-negative adults lacking recent acute infections or vaccinations. Genomic DNA of each subset was evenly split across several immunoSEQ plates. Profiled with immunoSEQ multiplex PCR; TCRdb holds only in-frame clones, not every one. This sample yields some 1 million clones, of which about 74% are seen a single time; approximately 1.5% belongs to the top ten. Sequenced sample: memory CD4+ T cells sorted from blood. Subset meaning: CD45RA-negative fraction. The sequence came from a man aged 18 to 30 in good health.

The CDR3 DNA sequence: TGCGCCAGCAAGGGGGGGGATCGGGAGACCCAGTACTTC. This sequence encodes CASKGGDRETQYF. The V and J genes are TRBV5-1 and TRBJ2-5, with D perhaps TRBD2 (7 bases). Deletions cut 6 bases from V and 5 bases from J, with 14 bases between. CDR3 length: 13 amino acids. Germline V gene data show CDR1 as SGHRS and CDR2 as YFSETQ. Full variable domain (missing parts from reference TRBV5-1 and TRBJ2-5): KAGVTQTPRYLIKTRGQQVTLSCSPISGHRSVSWYQQTPGQGLQFLFEYFSETQRNKGNFPGRFSGRQFSNSRSEMNVSTLELGDSALYLCASKGGDRETQYFGPGTRLLVL.